Each of the 27 T cell receptor beta chains below was sequenced from the same sample in a study of tumor-infiltrating lymphocytes in primary liver carcinoma. With about 470 ng total RNA as template and a constant-region primer, TCR beta cDNA was made. Three nested multiplex PCR rounds, a slightly modified ARM-PCR method, built the TCR beta libraries. Researchers ran the first two PCR rounds for roughly 11 cycles each with TRBV1-TRBV30 forward primers and a C-beta reverse primer. TCRdb independently ran MiXCR on the multiplex PCR reads; one entry per CDR3 protein. Among about 330,000 distinct CDR3 sequences listed, about two thirds were seen once. Unsorted whole blood supplied the RNA, and germline DNA was extracted too. The specimen sequenced was peripheral blood. All receptors derive from a man in his forties with primary liver carcinoma and hepatitis B virus infection.

As for this clonotype: Germline is not matched at one junction end, which may reflect a read error. The chain couples TRBV11-2 to TRBJ1-5, with D hard to call. Germline CDR1 SGHAT, CDR2 FQNNGV. The CDR3 is 18 amino acids. Here the CDR3 DNA reads TGTGCAAGCAGCTTAGCCCTTTACGGCAAGGAAACTAATCAGCCCCAGCATTTT. Protein product: CASSLALYGKETNQPQHF.

With regard to this clonotype: Being one base from a much bigger clone, this may be a read error. This chain joins TRBV11-2 and TRBJ2-1; 10 bases align to TRBD2. This CDR3 is built from 14 residues. Germline V lookup: CDR1 SGHAT, CDR2 FQNNGV. V was pared by 2 bases and J by 8 bases, with 3 bases of the junction left unmatched. The CDR3 here is CASSLQLAGDEQFF. The CDR3 coding sequence is TGTGCCAGCAGCTTACAGCTAGCGGGAGATGAGCAGTTCTTC.

The chain employs TRBV12-3 or TRBV12-4 and TRBJ2-2; a weak D match, TRBD2 (6 bases). The CDR3 has 13 residues. V lost 8 bases and J 4 bases, leaving 11 bases between the germline ends. The CDR3 spells CASGLTITGELFF. For the CDR3, the DNA is TGTGCCAGCGGACTAACGATCACCGGGGAGCTGTTTTTT.

Turning to this clonotype: This may come from a read error, since a much larger clone is one base off. The chain is built from TRBV6-2 or TRBV6-3 and TRBJ2-4, with D hard to call. The CDR3 runs 15 residues. The germline gives CDR1 MNHEY, CDR2 SVGEGT. The V and J ends lost 6 bases and 1 base respectively, with 13 bases between them. CDR3 residues: CASSLSRVAKNIQYF. The DNA for the CDR3 is TGTGCCAGCAGCCTCAGCAGAGTGGCCAAAAACATTCAGTACTTC.

In regard to this clonotype: The CDR3 ends on some other residue instead of the conserved phenylalanine or tryptophan, so this is likely a read error. CDR3 sequence reads: CASGRTDGHYEQYL. CDR3 in DNA: TGTGCCAGCGGCCGGACAGACGGCCACTACGAGCAGTACTTA. The rearrangement joins TRBV11-2 to TRBJ2-7; D perhaps matches TRBD1 (6 bases). The CDR3 has 14 residues. The V gene lost 8 bases and the J gene lost 3 bases, with 17 bases spanning the gap. The germline CDR1 and CDR2 sequences are SGHAT and FQNNGV.

A word on this clonotype: The junction shows a germline mismatch at one end, possibly a read error. The chain recombines TRBV28 with TRBJ1-1, with D perhaps TRBD1 (5 bases). Germline V CDR1 and CDR2: MDHEN, SYDVKM. This CDR3 is 16 amino acids long. The CDR3 is CVSSFQGPQMNTEAFF. The CDR3 DNA is TGTGTCAGCAGTTTCCAGGGACCTCAAATGAACACTGAAGCTTTCTTT.

The rearrangement uses TRBV7-2 and TRBJ2-1; no definite D call. The CDR3 contains 14 residues. Trimming pared 4 bases from V and 4 bases from J, leaving 11 bases between. The V gene's germline CDR1 is SGHTA and CDR2 FQGNSA. CDR3 DNA sequence: TGTGCCAGCAGCTCCCGGTTCCTGTACAATGAGCAGTTCTTC. This gives the protein CASSSRFLYNEQFF.

Comment on this clonotype: A much larger clone differs by one base, so this may be a read error. The conserved phenylalanine or tryptophan normally closing the CDR3 is absent here, so this likely arose from a read error. V is TRBV4-1 and J is TRBJ1-2; D not resolved. The CDR3 runs 14 residues. Germline CDR1 MGHRA, CDR2 YSYEKL. Trimming took 0 bases from V and 4 from J, leaving 9 bases between them. The CDR3 sequence: CASSQEARSYGYTL. DNA for the CDR3: TGCGCCAGCAGCCAAGAGGCAAGGAGCTATGGCTACACCCTC.

This sequence joins TRBV6-2 or TRBV6-3 and TRBJ1-2; 10 positions match TRBD1. CDR1 MNHEY and CDR2 SVGEGT come from the germline V gene. The CDR3 totals 15 residues. Unmatched junction bases numbered 9, after V lost 5 bases and J lost 6 bases. CDR3 DNA sequence: TGTGCCAGCAGTCCTATAGGGACAGGGGAAAATGGCTACACCTTC. This codes for CASSPIGTGENGYTF.

Comments on this clonotype: Given the absence of the conserved phenylalanine or tryptophan at the CDR3 end, a read error is likely. This chain joins TRBV11-1 and TRBJ1-1; no reliable D call. Germline CDR1 SGHAT, CDR2 FQDESV (reference sequence). CDR3 length: 13 residues. The CDR3 is CASSLSLDTEAFL. The CDR3 region has the DNA TGTGCCAGTAGCTTAAGCCTGGACACTGAAGCTTTCCTT.

This rearrangement joins TRBV6-5 to TRBJ2-1, with 11 bases matching TRBD2. Germline V gene sequence: CDR1 MNHEY, CDR2 SVGAGI. CDR3 size: 15 residues. After removal of 8 bases from V and 5 bases from J, the junction contained 8 bases not matched to a gene. In nucleotides, the CDR3 is TGTGCCAGCTCCTCCGGGACTAGCGGAGACAATGAGCAGTTCTTC. This sequence encodes CASSSGTSGDNEQFF.

This CDR3 is CASSGQGRANTGELFF. CDR3 bases: TGTGCCTCGTCAGGACAGGGCAGAGCGAACACCGGGGAGCTGTTTTTT. The chain couples TRBV30 to TRBJ2-2; 8 bases align to TRBD1. V was pared by 7 bases and J by 0 bases, with 10 bases of the junction left unmatched. The CDR3 contains 16 residues. Germline V lookup: CDR1 GTSNPN, CDR2 SVGIG (reference sequence).

Comments on this clonotype: A clone one base away is much larger, so this may be a read error. The chain employs TRBV6-5 and TRBJ1-2; D is uncertain. The V and J ends lost 2 bases and 3 bases respectively, with 13 bases between them. Per germline, CDR1 MNHEY and CDR2 SVGAGI. The CDR3 runs 15 residues. The CDR3 is CASSYPRAAHYGYTF. The CDR3 coding sequence is TGTGCCAGCAGTTACCCGAGGGCCGCCCACTATGGCTACACCTTC.

The chain recombines TRBV5-6 with TRBJ2-1; a weak D match, TRBD2 (6 bases). The germline V gene has CDR1 SGHDT and CDR2 YYEEEE. The CDR3 runs to 14 residues. Trimming stripped 3 bases from V and 8 bases from J, with 15 bases between. The CDR3 protein is CASSSRGNVHEQFF. The CDR3 bases are TGTGCCAGCAGCTCGCGGGGTAATGTTCATGAGCAGTTCTTC.

The V and J genes are TRBV5-6 and TRBJ1-2, with D hard to call. The V end was cut by 1 base, the J end by 2 bases, with 9 bases between. The CDR3 runs 14 residues. CDR1 is SGHDT and CDR2 is YYEEEE in the germline V gene. CDR3 loop: CASSLFPENYGYTF. The CDR3 bases are TGTGCCAGCAGCTTGTTCCCGGAGAACTATGGCTACACCTTC.

Details on this clonotype: A read error may explain this, as a much larger clone is one base away. This chain uses TRBV5-1 with TRBJ1-1, with D possibly TRBD1 on 6 matching bases. Germline assignment: CDR1 SGHRS and CDR2 YFSETQ. The CDR3 loop spans 16 amino acids. CDR3 residues: CASGLGASPQNTEAFF. The CDR3 DNA follows: TGCGCCAGCGGCTTGGGGGCCTCGCCACAGAACACTGAAGCTTTCTTT.

Comments on this clonotype: A read error is possible here, since a much larger clone lies one base away. The chain joins TRBV6-1 to TRBJ2-7, with D hard to call. The CDR3 runs to 13 residues. Germline V gene data show CDR1 as MNHNS and CDR2 as SASEGT. With 10 bases removed from V and 0 bases from J, the gap between germline ends came to 13 bases. The CDR3 here is CANQKEFSYEQYF. Written as DNA, the CDR3 is TGTGCCAACCAGAAGGAGTTCTCCTACGAGCAGTACTTC.

Worth noting for this clonotype: A clone one base away is much larger, so this may be a read error. J is TRBJ1-2 and V is TRBV6-5; D remains ambiguous. CDR1 and CDR2 from the germline V gene are MNHEY and SVGAGI. The ends were cut back, 9 bases at V and 0 bases at J, with 17 bases in the middle. CDR3 length equals 15 residues. CDR3 region: CARTSPGRANYGYTF. For the CDR3, the DNA is TGTGCCAGAACCTCCCCTGGCCGAGCTAACTATGGCTACACCTTC.

A note on this clonotype: This sequence may be a read error, since a much larger clone differs from it by one base. This rearrangement joins TRBV10-1 to TRBJ2-2; D gene uncertain. The CDR3 sequence is 12 residues long. Trimming left V 5 bases short and J 9 bases short, with 10 bases between. Germline V gives CDR1 WNHNN, CDR2 SYGVQD (reference sequence). As DNA, the CDR3 is TGCGCCAGCAGTACAGCTACCAGGGAGCTGTTTTTT. Its translation is CASSTATRELFF.

This clonotype was detected many times. The chain uses TRBV5-5 and TRBJ2-7; D possibly corresponds to TRBD2 (5 bases). Per germline, CDR1 SGHKS and CDR2 YYEKEE (reference sequence). The CDR3 is 12 residues long. Trimming took 7 bases from V and 0 from J, leaving 8 bases between them. CDR3 DNA sequence: TGTGCCAGCGATGGGAGCTCCTACGAGCAGTACTTC. Translated: CASDGSSYEQYF.

Regarding this clonotype: This could be a read error, since a much larger clone is one nucleotide away. CDR3 nucleotide sequence: TGTGCCACCAGTTACCTCCAGGGGTATGGCTACACCTTC. Translating gives CATSYLQGYGYTF. The rearrangement links TRBV6-6 to TRBJ1-2; possible D gene TRBD1, 6 bases. Per the germline V gene, CDR1 is MNHNY and CDR2 is SVGAGI (reference sequence). CDR3 length: 13 amino acids.

In this sample, this clonotype turned up a few times. The rearrangement uses TRBV30 and TRBJ2-7; 9 nucleotides match TRBD1. This CDR3 contains 14 residues. Germline V gene sequence: CDR1 GTSNPN, CDR2 SVGIG (reference sequence). The ends lost 3 bases at V and 5 bases at J; junction bases unmatched: 8. For the CDR3, the DNA is TGTGCCTGGAGGGCCGGGACAGGGTATCACGAGCAGTACTTC. Residues: CAWRAGTGYHEQYF.

The table lists this clonotype with a few counts. As the CDR3 is not closed by the conserved phenylalanine or tryptophan, this likely results from a read error. The rearrangement joins TRBV11-1 to TRBJ2-1; perhaps TRBD2 as D (6 bases). The V gene's germline CDR1 is SGHAT and CDR2 FQDESV (reference sequence). CDR3 length equals 15 residues. V lost 8 bases to trimming and J lost 5 bases, with 19 bases between them. The CDR3 DNA reads TGTGCCAGCCTCGGGAGTGGCGGGTTACACAATGAGCAGTTCCTC. Encoded protein: CASLGSGGLHNEQFL.

This clonotype was observed at least ten times. V is TRBV4-1 and J is TRBJ2-3; 8 positions match TRBD2. The CDR3 has 17 residues. V shed 0 bases, J shed 0 bases, and the junction held 5 bases outside the gene matches. Germline V gene sequence: CDR1 MGHRA, CDR2 YSYEKL. The CDR3 reads CASSQEPPSGSTDTQYF. The CDR3 DNA reads as TGCGCCAGCAGCCAAGAACCCCCTAGCGGGAGCACAGATACGCAGTATTTT.

The chain uses TRBV11-2 and TRBJ2-1; no clear D. This CDR3 is 15 amino acids long. V lost 0 bases and J lost 8, with 14 bases in between. The germline V gene encodes CDR1 SGHAT and CDR2 FQNNGV. Here the CDR3 DNA reads TGTGCCAGCAGCTTAGACCCCATGGCGTACGATGAGCAGTTCTTC. This sequence encodes CASSLDPMAYDEQFF.

As for this clonotype: At one of its ends the junction is not consistent with the germline gene, which may arise from a read error. The DNA of the CDR3 is TGTGGCAGCGGATTATCAGGAGCAGCCACTGAAGCTTTCTTT. This translates into CGSGLSGAATEAFF. The chain carries TRBV12-3 or TRBV12-4 and TRBJ1-1; D gene unclear. The CDR3 sequence is 14 residues long.

The V gene is TRBV5-1, the J gene TRBJ2-2, with unresolved D. The CDR3 contains 14 residues. The V end lost 3 bases, the J end lost 2 bases, and 8 bases lay between the germline ends. Germline CDR1 SGHRS, CDR2 YFSETQ. The chain's CDR3 is CASSSQANTGELFF. DNA of the CDR3: TGCGCCAGCAGCTCCCAGGCAAACACCGGGGAGCTGTTTTTT.